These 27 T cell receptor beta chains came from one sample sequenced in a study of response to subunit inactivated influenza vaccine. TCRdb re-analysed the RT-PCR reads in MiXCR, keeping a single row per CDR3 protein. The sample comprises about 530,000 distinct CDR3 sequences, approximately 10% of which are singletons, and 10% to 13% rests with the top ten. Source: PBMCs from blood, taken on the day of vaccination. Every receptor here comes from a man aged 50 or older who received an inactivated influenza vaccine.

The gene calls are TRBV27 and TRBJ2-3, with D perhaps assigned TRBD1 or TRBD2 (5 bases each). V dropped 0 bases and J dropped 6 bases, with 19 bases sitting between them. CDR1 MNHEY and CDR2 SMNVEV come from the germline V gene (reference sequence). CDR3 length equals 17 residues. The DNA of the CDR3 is TGTGCCAGCAGTTTATCGTATAGGGCAGGGCCGGGGGATACGCAGTATTTT. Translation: CASSLSYRAGPGDTQYF.

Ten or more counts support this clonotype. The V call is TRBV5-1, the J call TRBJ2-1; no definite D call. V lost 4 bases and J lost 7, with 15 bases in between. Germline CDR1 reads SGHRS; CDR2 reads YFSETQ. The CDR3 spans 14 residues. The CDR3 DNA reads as TGCGCCAGCAGCCAAGATAGCCGACCAAATGAGCAGTTCTTC. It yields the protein CASSQDSRPNEQFF.

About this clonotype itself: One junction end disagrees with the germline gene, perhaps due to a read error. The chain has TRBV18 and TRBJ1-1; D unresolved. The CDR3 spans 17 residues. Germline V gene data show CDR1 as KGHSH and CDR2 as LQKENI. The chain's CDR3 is CASSGIAASRMNTEAFF. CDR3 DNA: TGTGCCAGCTCAGGAATAGCGGCCTCACGTATGAACACCGAAGCTTTCTTT. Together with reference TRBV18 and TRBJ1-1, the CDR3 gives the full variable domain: NAGVMQNPRHLVRRRGQEARLRCSPMKGHSHVYWYRQLPEEGLKFMVYLQKENIIDESGMPKERFSAEFPKEGPSILRIQQVVRGDSAAYFCASSGIAASRMNTEAFFGQGTRLTVV.

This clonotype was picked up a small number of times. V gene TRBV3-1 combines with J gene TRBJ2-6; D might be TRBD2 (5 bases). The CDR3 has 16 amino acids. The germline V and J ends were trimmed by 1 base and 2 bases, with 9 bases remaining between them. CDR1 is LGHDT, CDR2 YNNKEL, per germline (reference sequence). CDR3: CASSQVGVAGANVLTF. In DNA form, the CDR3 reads TGTGCCAGCAGCCAAGTCGGGGTAGCTGGGGCCAACGTCCTGACTTTC.

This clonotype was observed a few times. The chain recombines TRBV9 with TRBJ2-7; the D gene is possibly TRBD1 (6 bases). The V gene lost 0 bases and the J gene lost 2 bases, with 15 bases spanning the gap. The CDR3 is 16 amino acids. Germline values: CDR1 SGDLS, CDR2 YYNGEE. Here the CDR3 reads CASSVGSGTGTYEQYF. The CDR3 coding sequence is TGTGCCAGCAGCGTAGGAAGCGGAACAGGGACCTACGAGCAGTACTTC.

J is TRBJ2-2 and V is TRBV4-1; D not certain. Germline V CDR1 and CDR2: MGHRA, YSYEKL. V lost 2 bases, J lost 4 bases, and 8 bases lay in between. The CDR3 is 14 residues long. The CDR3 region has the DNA TGCGCCAGCAGCCAAACAGAATTCACCGGGGAGCTGTTTTTT. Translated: CASSQTEFTGELFF.

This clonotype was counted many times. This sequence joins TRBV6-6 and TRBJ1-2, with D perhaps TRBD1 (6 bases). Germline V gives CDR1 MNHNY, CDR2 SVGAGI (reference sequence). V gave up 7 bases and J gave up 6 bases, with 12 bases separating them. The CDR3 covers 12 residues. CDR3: CASTAAGDGYTF. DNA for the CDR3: TGTGCCAGCACGGCGGCAGGGGATGGCTACACCTTC.

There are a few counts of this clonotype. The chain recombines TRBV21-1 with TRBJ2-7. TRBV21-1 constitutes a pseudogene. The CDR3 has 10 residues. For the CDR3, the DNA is TGTGCCAGCAGCAGTACCGAGCAGTACTTC. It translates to CASSSTEQYF.

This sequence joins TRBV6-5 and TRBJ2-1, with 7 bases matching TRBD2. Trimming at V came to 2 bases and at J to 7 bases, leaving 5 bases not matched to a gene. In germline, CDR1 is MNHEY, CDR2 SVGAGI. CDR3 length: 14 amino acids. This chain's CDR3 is CASSYLTSQNEQFF. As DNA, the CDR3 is TGTGCCAGCAGTTACCTGACTAGCCAGAATGAGCAGTTCTTC.

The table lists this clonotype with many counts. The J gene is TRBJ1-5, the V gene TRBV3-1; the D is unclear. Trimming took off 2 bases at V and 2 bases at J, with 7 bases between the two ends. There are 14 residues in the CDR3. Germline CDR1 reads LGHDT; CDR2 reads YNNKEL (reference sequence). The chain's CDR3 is CASSQFRGNQPQHF. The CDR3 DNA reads TGTGCCAGCAGCCAATTTAGGGGCAATCAGCCCCAGCATTTT.

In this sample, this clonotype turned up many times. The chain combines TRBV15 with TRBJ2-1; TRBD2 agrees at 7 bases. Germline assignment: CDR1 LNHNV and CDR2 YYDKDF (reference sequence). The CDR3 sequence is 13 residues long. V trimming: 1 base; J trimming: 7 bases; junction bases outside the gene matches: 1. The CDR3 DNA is TGTGCCACCAGCAGAGTGGGAGGGAATGAGCAGTTCTTC. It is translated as CATSRVGGNEQFF.

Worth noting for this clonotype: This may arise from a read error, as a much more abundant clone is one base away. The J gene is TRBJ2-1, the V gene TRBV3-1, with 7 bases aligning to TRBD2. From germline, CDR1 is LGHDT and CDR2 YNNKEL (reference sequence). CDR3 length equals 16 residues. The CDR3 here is CASSKDEAGVGDEQFF. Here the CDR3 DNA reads TGTGCCAGCAGCAAAGATGAGGCGGGAGTTGGGGATGAGCAGTTCTTC.

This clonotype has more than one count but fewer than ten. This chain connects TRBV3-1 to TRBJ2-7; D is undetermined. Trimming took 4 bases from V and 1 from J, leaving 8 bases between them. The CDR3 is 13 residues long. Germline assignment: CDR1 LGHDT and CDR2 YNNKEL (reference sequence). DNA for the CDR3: TGTGCCAGCAGCCCCAGCAGATCCTACGAGCAGTACTTC. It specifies CASSPSRSYEQYF.

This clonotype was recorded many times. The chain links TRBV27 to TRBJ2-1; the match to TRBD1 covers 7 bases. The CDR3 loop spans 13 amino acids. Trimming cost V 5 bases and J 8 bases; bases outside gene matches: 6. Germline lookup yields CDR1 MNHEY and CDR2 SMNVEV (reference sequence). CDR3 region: CASSIVTGDEQFF. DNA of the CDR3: TGTGCCAGCAGTATCGTTACAGGGGATGAGCAGTTCTTC.

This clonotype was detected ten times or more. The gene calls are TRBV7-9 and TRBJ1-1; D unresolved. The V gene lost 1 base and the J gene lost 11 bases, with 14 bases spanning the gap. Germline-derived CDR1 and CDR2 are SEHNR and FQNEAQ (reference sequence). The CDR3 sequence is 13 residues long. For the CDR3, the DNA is TGTGCCAGCAGCTTAGGGGAGACGGTGCGGGCTTTCTTT. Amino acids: CASSLGETVRAFF. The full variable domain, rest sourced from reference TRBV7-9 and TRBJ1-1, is DTGVSQNPRHKITKRGQNVTFRCDPISEHNRLYWYRQTLGQGPEFLTYFQNEAQLEKSRLLSDRFSAERPKGSFSTLEIQRTEQGDSAMYLCASSLGETVRAFFGQGTRLTVV.

CDR3 sequence reads: CSARPLVANTGELFF. As DNA, the CDR3 is TGCAGTGCTAGACCACTAGTGGCGAACACCGGGGAGCTGTTTTTT. The chain uses TRBV20-1 and TRBJ2-2; D is possibly TRBD2 (5 bases). The CDR3 totals 15 residues. Germline CDR1 is DFQATT and CDR2 is SNEGSKA (reference sequence). V gave up 2 bases and J gave up 0 bases, with 10 bases separating them.

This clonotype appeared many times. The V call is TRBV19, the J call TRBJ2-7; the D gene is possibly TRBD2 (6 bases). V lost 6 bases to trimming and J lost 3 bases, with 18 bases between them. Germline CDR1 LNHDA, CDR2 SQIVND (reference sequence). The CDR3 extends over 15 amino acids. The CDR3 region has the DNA TGTGCCAGTAGCCCCATGGGGGGTAGAGACTACGAGCAGTACTTC. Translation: CASSPMGGRDYEQYF.

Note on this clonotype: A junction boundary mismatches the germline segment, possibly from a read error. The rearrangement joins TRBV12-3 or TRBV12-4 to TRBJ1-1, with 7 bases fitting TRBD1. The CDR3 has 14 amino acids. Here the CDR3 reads CASIQGVLNAEAFF. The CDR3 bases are TGTGCCAGCATTCAGGGGGTGTTGAACGCTGAAGCTTTCTTT.

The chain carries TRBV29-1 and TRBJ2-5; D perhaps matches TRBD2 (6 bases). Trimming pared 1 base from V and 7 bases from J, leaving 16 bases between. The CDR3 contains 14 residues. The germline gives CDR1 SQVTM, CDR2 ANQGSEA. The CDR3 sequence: CSVEVGQVGGTQYF. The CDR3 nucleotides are TGCAGCGTTGAAGTCGGGCAGGTCGGGGGGACCCAGTACTTC.

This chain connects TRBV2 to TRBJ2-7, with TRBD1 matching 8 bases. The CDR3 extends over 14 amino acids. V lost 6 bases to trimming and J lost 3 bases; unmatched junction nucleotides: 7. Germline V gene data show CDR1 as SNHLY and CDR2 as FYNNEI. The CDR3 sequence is CASSTGTGYYEQYF. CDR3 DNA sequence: TGTGCCAGCAGCACCGGGACAGGCTACTACGAGCAGTACTTC. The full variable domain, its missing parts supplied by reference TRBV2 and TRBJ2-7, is EPEVTQTPSHQVTQMGQEVILRCVPISNHLYFYWYRQILGQKVEFLVSFYNNEISEKSEIFDDQFSVERPDGSNFTLKIRSTKLEDSAMYFCASSTGTGYYEQYFGPGTRLTVT.

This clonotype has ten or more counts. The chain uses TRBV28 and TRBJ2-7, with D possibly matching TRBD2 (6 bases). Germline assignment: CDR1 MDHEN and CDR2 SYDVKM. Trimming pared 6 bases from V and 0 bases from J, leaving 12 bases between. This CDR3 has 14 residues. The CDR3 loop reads CASRVSGPSYEQYF. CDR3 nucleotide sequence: TGTGCCAGCAGAGTCAGCGGGCCCTCCTACGAGCAGTACTTC.

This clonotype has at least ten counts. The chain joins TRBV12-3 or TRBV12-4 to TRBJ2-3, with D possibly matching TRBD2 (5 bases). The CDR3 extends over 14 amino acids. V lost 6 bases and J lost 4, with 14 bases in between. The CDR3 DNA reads TGTGCCAGCAGACAACCTGGAGCGGCAGATACGCAGTATTTT. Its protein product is CASRQPGAADTQYF.

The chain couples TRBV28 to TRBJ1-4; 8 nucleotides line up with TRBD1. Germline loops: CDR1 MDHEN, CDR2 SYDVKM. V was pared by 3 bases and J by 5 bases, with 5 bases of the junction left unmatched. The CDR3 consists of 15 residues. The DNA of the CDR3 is TGTGCCAGCAGTTTGCCAGGACAGGGAAATGAAAAACTGTTTTTT. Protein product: CASSLPGQGNEKLFF.

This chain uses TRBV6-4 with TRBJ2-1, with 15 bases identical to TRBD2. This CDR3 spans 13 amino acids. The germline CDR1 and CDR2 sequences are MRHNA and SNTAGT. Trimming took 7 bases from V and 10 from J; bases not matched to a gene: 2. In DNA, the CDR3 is TGTGCCAGCACCGGACTAGCGGGGGGGGAGCAGTTCTTC. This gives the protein CASTGLAGGEQFF.

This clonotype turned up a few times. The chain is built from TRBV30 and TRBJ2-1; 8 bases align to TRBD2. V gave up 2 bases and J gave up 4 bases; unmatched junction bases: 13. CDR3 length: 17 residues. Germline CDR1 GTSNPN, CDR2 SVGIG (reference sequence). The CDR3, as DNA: TGTGCCTGGAGTTTAAGGTCCAGCGGGAGTTGGTACAATGAGCAGTTCTTC. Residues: CAWSLRSSGSWYNEQFF.

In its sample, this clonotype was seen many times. In nucleotides, the CDR3 is TGCAGTGCTCGGGACGGAGGGGTCCCCACAGATACGCAGTATTTT. Its protein product is CSARDGGVPTDTQYF. V gene TRBV20-1 combines with J gene TRBJ2-3; TRBD2 might be the D (6 bases). CDR3 size: 15 residues. Trimming shortened V by 5 bases and J by 2 bases, and 17 bases separated the two germline ends. CDR1 and CDR2 (germline): DFQATT, SNEGSKA (reference sequence).

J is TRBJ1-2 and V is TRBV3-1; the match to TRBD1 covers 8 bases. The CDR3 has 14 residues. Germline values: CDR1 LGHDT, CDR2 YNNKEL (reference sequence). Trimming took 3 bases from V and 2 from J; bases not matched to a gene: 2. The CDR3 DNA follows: TGTGCCAGCAGCCACTGGACAGGGAACTATGGCTACACCTTC. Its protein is CASSHWTGNYGYTF.